Below, 4 T cell receptor beta chains from the same sample are listed, as sequenced in a study of cytomegalovirus exposure and HLA in healthy donors. The PCR used 60 Vbeta and 13 Jbeta primers. The method was immunoSEQ multiplex PCR; TCRdb's version includes in-frame clones alone and lacks a portion of them. Of 100,000 to 150,000 clones in the sample, approximately 80% were seen once. The specimen was PBMCs. These receptor sequences come from a man aged 35-49 years in good health and CMV-seronegative.

This clone appeared a few times. The chain combines TRBV6-1 with TRBJ1-5, with 7 bases identical to TRBD1. Germline CDR1 and CDR2: MNHNS and SASEGT. J was trimmed by 9 bases and V by 3 bases; bases with no gene match: 5. The CDR3 is 13 amino acids. The CDR3 DNA is TGTGCCAGCAGTGAGGCCAGGGGGAGGCCCCAGCATTTT. Translating it yields CASSEARGRPQHF.

This clone showed up just a few times. The rearrangement links TRBV28 to TRBJ2-6; D gene uncertain. V dropped 1 base and J dropped 2 bases, with 9 bases sitting between them. CDR3 length: 16 amino acids. Germline CDR1 MDHEN, CDR2 SYDVKM. CDR3 bases: TGTGCCAGCAGTTTATTGGCGGTGGCTGGGGCCAACGTCCTGACTTTC. Amino acids: CASSLLAVAGANVLTF.

V gene TRBV10-2 combines with J gene TRBJ2-1; 10 bases fit TRBD2. V shed 4 bases, J shed 6 bases, and the junction held 3 bases outside the gene matches. The germline CDR1 and CDR2 sequences are WSHSY and SAAADI. This CDR3 spans 14 amino acids. CDR3 residues: CASSGLAGVNEQFF. CDR3 in DNA: TGCGCCAGCAGTGGTCTAGCGGGAGTCAATGAGCAGTTCTTC.

This clone turned up a few times. The V call is TRBV6-1, the J call TRBJ1-4; tentatively, D is TRBD1 (6 bases). The CDR3 consists of 14 residues. Germline CDR1 is MNHNS and CDR2 is SASEGT. The V and J ends lost 6 bases and 4 bases respectively, with 12 bases between them. Here the CDR3 DNA reads TGTGCCAGCAGGACGGGACACCGTAATGAAAAACTGTTTTTT. This translates into CASRTGHRNEKLFF.